One sample yielded the 30 T cell receptor beta chains listed below, sequenced in a study of blood T cell repertoires in COVID-19 (dated by TCRdb to between 2020 and 2021). Library preparation used the immunoSEQ multiplex PCR assay. The clones in this table, taken by TCRdb from immuneACCESS, are in-frame only. Not every clone is retained; where verified, under half of the shortfall comes from an unresolved V gene, and the cause of the rest is unknown. Counted in this sample were approximately 290,000 clones; around 89% of them appeared once. Approximately 12% of the sample comes from the top ten. The source material was peripheral blood. The receptors originated from an older woman with acute or convalescent COVID-19.

This rearrangement joins TRBV5-6 to TRBJ2-3; TRBD2 matches 8 bases. The germline CDR1 and CDR2 sequences are SGHDT and YYEEEE. There are 15 residues in the CDR3. The V segment lost 2 bases and the J segment 5 bases; nucleotides outside the gene matches: 7. The CDR3 reads CASSFTGGPVDTQYF. The CDR3 DNA reads TGTGCCAGCAGCTTCACGGGGGGGCCTGTAGATACGCAGTATTTT.

The chain joins TRBV5-1 to TRBJ2-7, with TRBD2 matching over 13 bases. V lost 4 bases, J lost 6 bases, and 7 bases stayed unmatched. Germline CDR1 reads SGHRS; CDR2 reads YFSETQ. The CDR3 totals 15 residues. The CDR3 protein is CASSPGTSGTVEQYF. CDR3 nucleotides: TGCGCCAGCAGCCCAGGGACTAGCGGGACGGTCGAGCAGTACTTC.

The chain has TRBV4-3 and TRBJ1-6; D is uncertain. Deletions cut 0 bases from V and 7 bases from J, with 10 bases between. Per germline, CDR1 LGHNA and CDR2 YSLEER. This CDR3 contains 15 residues. The CDR3 sequence: CASSQDRSTNSPLHF. The CDR3 bases are TGCGCCAGCAGCCAAGACCGCAGTACGAATTCACCCCTCCACTTT.

The V and J genes are TRBV5-1 and TRBJ1-3, with TRBD1 matching over 7 bases. The CDR3 extends over 14 amino acids. CDR1 and CDR2 (germline): SGHRS, YFSETQ. V shed 4 bases and J 4 bases; nucleotides not matched to a gene: 5. CDR3 sequence: CASSRGTDGNTIYF. The CDR3 nucleotides are TGCGCCAGCAGCCGGGGGACAGACGGAAACACCATATATTTT.

This sequence joins TRBV3-1 (or the pseudogene TRBV3-2) and TRBJ1-5, with D possibly matching TRBD1 (5 bases). CDR1 and CDR2 (germline): LGHDT, YNNKEL (reference sequence). V was pared by 1 base and J by 3 bases, with 13 bases between. This CDR3 spans 16 amino acids. The chain's CDR3 is CASSQGGTGYNQPQHF. The CDR3 nucleotides read TGTGCCAGCAGCCAAGGGGGCACGGGTTACAATCAGCCCCAGCATTTT.

The genes are TRBV18 and TRBJ2-5, with 9 bases matching TRBD2. Germline trimming cut 1 base from V and 3 bases from J; bases unmatched to any gene: 6. There are 16 residues in the CDR3. The V gene's germline CDR1 is KGHSH and CDR2 LQKENI. The CDR3 sequence is CASSPLPSGTEETQYF. The CDR3 DNA reads as TGTGCCAGCTCACCACTTCCTAGCGGGACCGAAGAGACCCAGTACTTC.

The chain links TRBV19 to TRBJ1-4, with TRBD1 as a possible D gene (6 bases). V dropped 3 bases and J dropped 4 bases, with 9 bases sitting between them. Germline CDR1 is LNHDA and CDR2 is SQIVND (reference sequence). The CDR3 totals 14 residues. The CDR3 reads CASSMQGLNEKLFF. The CDR3, as DNA: TGTGCCAGTAGTATGCAGGGGCTTAATGAAAAACTGTTTTTT. The variable domain in full, with the rest retrieved from reference TRBV19 and TRBJ1-4, is DGGITQSPKYLFRKEGQNVTLSCEQNLNHDAMYWYRQDPGQGLRLIYYSQIVNDFQKGDIAEGYSVSREKKESFPLTVTSAQKNPTAFYLCASSMQGLNEKLFFGSGTQLSVL.

The chain joins TRBV12-5 to TRBJ1-2, with a tentative D call TRBD1 (5 bases). The CDR3 is 11 residues long. The germline CDR1 and CDR2 sequences are LGHNT and FRNRAP. Trimming cost V 8 bases and J 7 bases, with 11 bases left between them. CDR3 protein: CASSWGVGYTF. DNA of the CDR3: TGTGCTAGTTCCTGGGGGGTTGGCTACACCTTC.

The CDR3 sequence: CASRQGNQPQHF. DNA of the CDR3: TGTGCCAGTCGACAGGGAAATCAGCCCCAGCATTTT. The chain joins TRBV2 to TRBJ1-5; 7 bases are a match to TRBD1. The CDR3 contains 12 residues. V trimming: 9 bases; J trimming: 4 bases; junction bases outside the gene matches: 3. Germline lookup yields CDR1 SNHLY and CDR2 FYNNEI.

V is TRBV6-2 or TRBV6-3 and J is TRBJ2-5, with D uncertain. The CDR3 is 15 residues long. V was shortened by 0 bases and J by 4 bases, with 12 bases between the two germline ends. Germline V gene data show CDR1 as MNHEY and CDR2 as SVGEGT. The CDR3: CASSYSPTFPETQYF. CDR3 sequence (DNA): TGTGCCAGCAGTTACTCTCCCACTTTCCCAGAGACCCAGTACTTC.

The chain is built from TRBV5-1 and TRBJ1-5; 9 bases are shared with TRBD1. The trim removed 4 bases at V and 1 base at J, leaving 3 bases unmatched. Per the germline V gene, CDR1 is SGHRS and CDR2 is YFSETQ. The CDR3 has 15 amino acids. The CDR3 here is CASSPTGGSNQPQHF. CDR3 nucleotide sequence: TGCGCCAGCAGCCCCACAGGGGGCAGCAATCAGCCCCAGCATTTT.

This clone was counted a single time. The chain carries TRBV12-3 or TRBV12-4 and TRBJ2-1, with 7 bases lining up with TRBD1. V was pared by 4 bases and J by 12 bases, with 3 bases of the junction left unmatched. This CDR3 is 11 amino acids long. This CDR3 reads CASSSQGRQFF. The CDR3 DNA follows: TGTGCCAGCAGTTCACAGGGGAGGCAGTTCTTC.

The chain couples TRBV18 to TRBJ2-1; 11 bases match TRBD1. The germline CDR1 and CDR2 sequences are KGHSH and LQKENI. The V segment lost 5 bases and the J segment 3 bases; nucleotides outside the gene matches: 6. The CDR3 consists of 16 residues. CDR3 coding DNA: TGTGCCAGCTCAAAAGGGACAGGGGGGAACTACAATGAGCAGTTCTTC. The encoded protein is CASSKGTGGNYNEQFF.

This clone was counted a single time. The gene calls are TRBV7-6 and TRBJ2-7, with D possibly TRBD1 on 5 matching bases. V was pared by 0 bases and J by 2 bases, with 20 bases between. This CDR3 comprises 18 residues. Looked up from germline, CDR1 is SGHVS and CDR2 is FNYEAQ. The CDR3 bases are TGTGCCAGCAGCTTAGCCCCCCCGGACAAGACCCCCGCCTACGAGCAGTACTTC. This codes for CASSLAPPDKTPAYEQYF.

The chain uses TRBV28 and TRBJ2-7; 11 nucleotides line up with TRBD1. Germline CDR1 reads MDHEN; CDR2 reads SYDVKM. With 5 bases clipped from V and 6 bases from J, the junction kept 9 bases outside the gene matches. The length of the CDR3 is 15 residues. The CDR3 protein is CASSPLDRGRGEQYF. The CDR3 DNA sequence: TGTGCCAGCAGTCCCCTGGACAGGGGGCGAGGCGAGCAGTACTTC.

The V call is TRBV5-4, the J call TRBJ2-2, with a weak D call TRBD2 (6 bases). Trimming cost V 0 bases and J 0 bases, with 9 bases left between them. Germline CDR1 is SGHNT and CDR2 is YYREEE (reference sequence). There are 16 residues in the CDR3. The CDR3 region has the DNA TGTGCCAGCAGCTTGGAGGCGGGGCCGAACACCGGGGAGCTGTTTTTT. Its translation: CASSLEAGPNTGELFF. The full variable domain, completed using reference TRBV5-4 and TRBJ2-2, is ETGVTQSPTHLIKTRGQQVTLRCSSQSGHNTVSWYQQALGQGPQFIFQYYREEENGRGNFPPRFSGLQFPNYSSELNVNALELDDSALYLCASSLEAGPNTGELFFGEGSRLTVL.

This chain links TRBV20-1 with TRBJ1-1; 7 positions agree with TRBD1. J gave up 7 bases and V 3 bases, and 5 bases lay outside the gene matches. Germline V gene lookup returns CDR1 DFQATT and CDR2 SNEGSKA (reference sequence). CDR3 size: 12 residues. The CDR3 region has the DNA TGCAGTGCTAGTCTACAGGGGAATGAAGCTTTCTTT. This translates into CSASLQGNEAFF.

The chain combines TRBV5-8 with TRBJ2-5, with 8 bases lining up with TRBD1. The CDR3 is made up of 15 amino acids. V was clipped by 2 bases and J by 2 bases; unmatched bases: 5. Germline loops: CDR1 SGHTS, CDR2 YDEGEE. CDR3 region: CASSFLGTGQETQYF. CDR3 sequence (DNA): TGTGCCAGCAGCTTTCTAGGGACAGGTCAAGAGACCCAGTACTTC.

This chain joins TRBV2 and TRBJ1-1, with 10 bases matching TRBD1. In germline, CDR1 is SNHLY, CDR2 FYNNEI. V was pared by 7 bases and J by 3 bases, with 8 bases of the junction left unmatched. The CDR3 covers 15 residues. This CDR3 reads CASIGTGVGYTEAFF. CDR3 nucleotide sequence: TGTGCCAGCATCGGGACAGGGGTAGGGTACACTGAAGCTTTCTTT.

In this sample, this clone turned up once. The chain links TRBV11-1 to TRBJ2-3, with 9 bases aligning to TRBD1. Trimming took 5 bases from V and 4 from J; bases not matched to a gene: 7. The germline V gene has CDR1 SGHAT and CDR2 FQDESV (reference sequence). The CDR3 length is 15 residues. The DNA of the CDR3 is TGTGCCAGCAGCGTACAGGGGGCGCGGGCAGATACGCAGTATTTT. Its protein product is CASSVQGARADTQYF.

The rearrangement links TRBV20-1 to TRBJ1-6; tentatively, D is TRBD1 (6 bases). The V end was cut by 3 bases, the J end by 5 bases, with 11 bases between. Germline CDR1 reads DFQATT; CDR2 reads SNEGSKA (reference sequence). This CDR3 has 14 amino acids. The CDR3 here is CSASRRTDNSPLHF. The CDR3 DNA reads as TGCAGTGCTAGTAGGAGGACAGATAATTCACCCCTCCACTTT.

The chain uses TRBV28 and TRBJ1-5; 10 bases match TRBD1. CDR1 is MDHEN and CDR2 is SYDVKM in the germline V gene. Trimming removed 6 bases from V and 7 bases from J; junction bases left unmatched: 6. The CDR3 totals 14 residues. CDR3 in DNA: TGTGCCAGCAGCGGGACAGGGGATATCCAGCCCCAGCATTTT. It yields the protein CASSGTGDIQPQHF.

About this clone: An end of the junction does not agree with germline; a read error may underlie this. This rearrangement joins TRBV19 to TRBJ1-1; TRBD1 agrees at 7 bases. CDR1 and CDR2 from the germline V gene are LNHDA and SQIVND (reference sequence). The CDR3 is 13 amino acids. The CDR3 region is CASSIDGPGQLFF. DNA for the CDR3: TGTGCCAGTAGTATAGATGGGCCGGGACAGCTCTTTTTT.

V is TRBV5-1 and J is TRBJ1-3; no clear D gene. The CDR3 length is 15 residues. The germline V and J ends were trimmed by 2 bases and 4 bases, with 13 bases remaining between them. CDR1 SGHRS and CDR2 YFSETQ come from the germline V gene. In nucleotides, the CDR3 is TGCGCCAGCAGCTTTGGGAGCACGGGAGGAAACACCATATATTTT. Translated: CASSFGSTGGNTIYF.

The J gene is TRBJ1-1, the V gene TRBV30, with 7 nucleotides matching TRBD1. The CDR3 is 13 amino acids. CDR1 is GTSNPN, CDR2 SVGIG, per germline (reference sequence). V gave up 4 bases and J gave up 4 bases; unmatched junction bases: 6. The CDR3 reads CAWTGGLGTEAFF. The CDR3 DNA reads as TGTGCCTGGACAGGGGGTTTGGGCACTGAAGCTTTCTTT.

This chain joins TRBV6-1 and TRBJ2-7, with D maybe TRBD1 (6 bases). Germline CDR1 MNHNS, CDR2 SASEGT. V lost 3 bases, J lost 3 bases, and 15 bases lay in between. There are 15 residues in the CDR3. CDR3: CASSDVHREIYEQYF. DNA for the CDR3: TGTGCCAGCAGTGACGTTCACAGGGAAATCTACGAGCAGTACTTC.

The chain employs TRBV7-5 and TRBJ2-2; the table's D call, TRBD2, was not checked against the DNA. TRBV7-5 has pseudogene status. The CDR3 is made up of 16 amino acids. In nucleotides, the CDR3 is TGTGTCAGAAGCTTAGTCCGGGGGGCCCCCGGCGGGGAGCTGTTTTTT. It encodes CVRSLVRGAPGGELFF.

The chain uses TRBV30 and TRBJ1-2; D perhaps matches TRBD1 (5 bases). The CDR3 is 14 residues long. Germline V lookup: CDR1 GTSNPN, CDR2 SVGIG (reference sequence). Between the trimmed V and J ends, which lost 5 bases and 4 bases, there was a span of 17 bases. The CDR3 DNA is TGTGCCTGGGGAGTTACGGGGGTCCCCTATGGCTACACCTTC. Its translation is CAWGVTGVPYGYTF.

V and J are TRBV3-1 (or the pseudogene TRBV3-2) and TRBJ1-4; D is unresolved. The CDR3 runs to 12 residues. Germline V gene lookup returns CDR1 LGHDT and CDR2 YNNKEL (reference sequence). Trimming cost V 1 base and J 10 bases, with 7 bases left between them. The CDR3 DNA reads TGTGCCAGCAGCCAAGTCGGGAGAAAACTGTTTTTT. It translates to CASSQVGRKLFF.

The chain couples TRBV7-3 to TRBJ2-3, with 8 bases lining up with TRBD2. The CDR3 has 15 residues. With 4 bases clipped from V and 4 bases from J, the junction kept 7 bases outside the gene matches. CDR1 and CDR2 from the germline V gene are SGHTA and FQGTGA. This CDR3 is CASSWGSGGSDTQYF. The DNA of the CDR3 is TGTGCCAGCAGCTGGGGCAGCGGGGGCTCAGATACGCAGTATTTT.